One and the same sample provided the 13 T cell receptor beta chains below, sequenced in a study of regulatory T cells in long-lasting Graves disease. The time point: newly diagnosed GD, antithyroid drugs for less than 3 months. RNA from PBMCs was the source of the TCR library. Libraries of TCR beta came from iRepertoire HTBI primers plus Arm-PCR of CDR3 regions. Via MiXCR, TCRdb re-called the multiplex PCR reads, giving one row per CDR3 protein. The table records approximately 440,000 distinct CDR3 sequences, 15% to 20% of them present only once. This same sample was also part of a study on T cells in Graves' hyperthyroidism and ophthalmopathy.

Sequences were derived from peripheral blood mononuclear cells (PBMCs), sampled at new diagnosis, from a patient treated with antithyroid drugs. These receptors were obtained from a man between 35 and 55 years old with Graves disease.

At least ten counts were recorded for this clonotype. This CDR3 is CASSIDTDTQYF. The CDR3 coding sequence is TGTGCCAGCAGCATAGACACAGATACGCAGTATTTT. The chain uses TRBV5-5 and TRBJ2-3; no reliable D call. The length of the CDR3 is 12 residues. V lost 4 bases to trimming and J lost 2 bases, with 5 bases between them. The germline V gene has CDR1 SGHKS and CDR2 YYEKEE (reference sequence).

This clonotype was observed a handful of times. The chain couples TRBV6-1 to TRBJ2-5; 10 bases line up with TRBD2. Germline lookup yields CDR1 MNHNS and CDR2 SASEGT. V shed 6 bases and J 2 bases; nucleotides not matched to a gene: 9. The CDR3 totals 16 residues. CDR3 sequence reads: CASSRTSGIGQETQYF. CDR3 DNA sequence: TGTGCCAGCAGCAGAACTAGCGGGATAGGGCAAGAGACCCAGTACTTC.

Points on this clonotype: This sequence may be a read error, since a much larger clone differs from it by one base. The chain is built from TRBV28 and TRBJ1-1; D gene unclear. CDR3 length: 13 amino acids. Germline lookup yields CDR1 MDHEN and CDR2 SYDVKM. Trimming removed 5 bases from V and 7 bases from J, with 14 bases in between. The CDR3 sequence is CASSEVGYIEAFF. The CDR3 nucleotides are TGTGCCAGCAGTGAAGTCGGGTACATTGAAGCTTTCTTT. Based on the CDR3 plus reference TRBV28 and TRBJ1-1, the full variable domain is DVKVTQSSRYLVKRTGEKVFLECVQDMDHENMFWYRQDPGLGLRLIYFSYDVKMKEKGDIPEGYSVSREKKERFSLILESASTNQTSMYLCASSEVGYIEAFFGQGTRLTVV.

J is TRBJ1-2 and V is TRBV7-2; 10 nucleotides align to TRBD1. Germline loops: CDR1 SGHTA, CDR2 FQGNSA. With V trimmed by 3 bases and J by 6 bases, 10 bases remained unmatched. There are 16 residues in the CDR3. The CDR3 region has the DNA TGTGCCAGCAGCTTTCGCAATGACAGGGGGCAGGATGGCTACACCTTC. It encodes CASSFRNDRGQDGYTF.

J is TRBJ2-1 and V is TRBV6-1; the D gene is possibly TRBD1 (5 bases). Germline V lookup: CDR1 MNHNS, CDR2 SASEGT. There are 12 residues in the CDR3. The V end was cut by 7 bases, the J end by 5 bases, with 9 bases between. CDR3 sequence (DNA): TGTGCCAGCAACACAGGAAACAATGAGCAGTTCTTC. This sequence encodes CASNTGNNEQFF.

In the case of this clonotype: A junction end diverges from the germline sequence, so it may reflect a read error. V usage is TRBV5-1 and J usage is TRBJ2-7; D gene unclear. This CDR3 is 13 amino acids long. Germline CDR1 reads SGHRS; CDR2 reads YFSETQ. CDR3 sequence reads: CASSLEAVYERYF. DNA for the CDR3: TGCGCCAGCAGCTTGGAGGCTGTCTACGAGCGGTACTTC.

This clonotype was seen repeatedly, ten times or more. J is TRBJ1-2 and V is TRBV28; D uncertain. Germline V gene data show CDR1 as MDHEN and CDR2 as SYDVKM. V shed 5 bases and J shed 8 bases, with 18 bases lying between them. The CDR3 consists of 14 residues. Written as DNA, the CDR3 is TGTGCCAGCAGTACCCCGACCGAATTGTGGGGCTACACCTTC. Protein sequence: CASSTPTELWGYTF.

In this sample, this clonotype turned up many times. The chain has TRBV5-1 and TRBJ2-7, with 9 bases fitting TRBD1. Germline-derived CDR1 and CDR2 are SGHRS and YFSETQ. The CDR3 runs to 14 residues. J lost 6 bases, V lost 4 bases, and 8 bases had no gene match. The CDR3 is CASSKGDRDGEQYF. CDR3 DNA sequence: TGCGCCAGCAGCAAGGGGGACAGGGATGGCGAGCAGTACTTC.

The chain employs TRBV10-1 and TRBJ2-3; the D call may be TRBD1 or TRBD2 (5 bases each). V was trimmed by 7 bases and J by 1 base, leaving 9 bases between them. This CDR3 spans 13 amino acids. Germline V CDR1 and CDR2: WNHNN, SYGVQD (reference sequence). CDR3 sequence: CASNRDGTDTQYF. CDR3 DNA sequence: TGCGCCAGCAACCGGGACGGCACAGATACGCAGTATTTT.

V and J are TRBV20-1 and TRBJ2-1, with 14 bases matching TRBD2. The V gene end was trimmed by 1 base and the J gene end by 0 bases; junction bases not matched to a gene: 14. Germline CDR1 reads DFQATT; CDR2 reads SNEGSKA (reference sequence). CDR3 size: 21 residues. The CDR3 nucleotides read TGCAGTGCTAGAGCCCTGATGAAACCGGGACTAGCGGGAGTCTCCTACAATGAGCAGTTCTTC. It specifies CSARALMKPGLAGVSYNEQFF.

This clonotype showed up many times. The V gene is TRBV11-2, the J gene TRBJ2-6, with TRBD1 identical over 9 bases. J gave up 0 bases and V 10 bases, and 10 bases lay outside the gene matches. The CDR3 totals 17 residues. Germline-derived CDR1 and CDR2 are SGHAT and FQNNGV. CDR3 protein: CATSPGTGSSGANVLTF. CDR3 in DNA: TGTGCCACGAGTCCCGGGACAGGGAGCTCTGGGGCCAACGTCCTGACTTTC.

In the case of this clonotype: Only one base separates this from a far larger clonotype, so it likely reflects a read error. The chain carries TRBV7-3 and TRBJ1-1; D is unresolved. The CDR3 sequence is 14 residues long. With 6 bases removed from V and 6 bases from J, the gap between germline ends came to 17 bases. Germline V gives CDR1 SGHTA, CDR2 FQGTGA. The DNA for the CDR3 is TGTGCCAGCAGTGAAGCGCCGCCTGGCGCTGAAGCTTTCTTT. This gives the protein CASSEAPPGAEAFF.

This clonotype showed up many times. V is TRBV5-1 and J is TRBJ2-1; possibly TRBD2 for D (6 bases). Germline assignment: CDR1 SGHRS and CDR2 YFSETQ. The V and J ends lost 4 bases and 5 bases respectively, with 16 bases between them. The CDR3 length is 15 residues. The CDR3 sequence: CASSHSTRFDNEQFF. CDR3 sequence (DNA): TGCGCCAGCAGCCACTCGACTAGATTTGACAATGAGCAGTTCTTC.